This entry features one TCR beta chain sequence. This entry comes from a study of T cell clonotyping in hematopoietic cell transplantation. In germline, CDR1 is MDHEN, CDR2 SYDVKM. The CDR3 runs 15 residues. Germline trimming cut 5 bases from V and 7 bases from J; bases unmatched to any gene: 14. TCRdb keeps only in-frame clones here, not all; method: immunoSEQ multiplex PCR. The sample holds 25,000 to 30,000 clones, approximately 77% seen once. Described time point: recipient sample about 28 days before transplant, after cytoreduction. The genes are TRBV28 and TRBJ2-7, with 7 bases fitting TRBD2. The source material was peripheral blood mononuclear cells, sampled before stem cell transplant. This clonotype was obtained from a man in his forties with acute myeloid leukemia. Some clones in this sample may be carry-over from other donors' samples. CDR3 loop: CASSLGWGRSGEQYF. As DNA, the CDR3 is TGTGCCAGCAGTCTCGGGTGGGGCCGTAGCGGGGAGCAGTACTTC.